The clone carrying this T cell receptor beta chain was seen once. Its antigen is not identified. TCRdb re-called the 5' RACE reads through MiXCR, storing one row per CDR3 protein. The table records about 160,000 distinct CDR3 sequences, approximately 9.9% of them present only once. The record originates from a study of CD8 T cells in ankylosing spondylitis. Whole-study findings and limits: CD8+ cells made up the disease-linked clones, which were relatively rare in peripheral blood.

This clonotype was sampled from a female donor with ankylosing spondylitis or in good health (not recorded which). Specimen: blood, either unsorted or a sorted T cell fraction (not recorded which).

CDR3 residues: CASSHDRLSSYNEQFF. CDR3 sequence (DNA): TGTGCCAGCAGCCACGACCGGTTGAGCTCCTACAATGAGCAGTTCTTC. This chain joins TRBV3-1 and TRBJ2-1; D call uncertain. In germline, CDR1 is LGHDT, CDR2 YNNKEL (reference sequence). CDR3 size: 16 residues. Trimming removed 3 bases from V and 0 bases from J, with 12 bases in between.